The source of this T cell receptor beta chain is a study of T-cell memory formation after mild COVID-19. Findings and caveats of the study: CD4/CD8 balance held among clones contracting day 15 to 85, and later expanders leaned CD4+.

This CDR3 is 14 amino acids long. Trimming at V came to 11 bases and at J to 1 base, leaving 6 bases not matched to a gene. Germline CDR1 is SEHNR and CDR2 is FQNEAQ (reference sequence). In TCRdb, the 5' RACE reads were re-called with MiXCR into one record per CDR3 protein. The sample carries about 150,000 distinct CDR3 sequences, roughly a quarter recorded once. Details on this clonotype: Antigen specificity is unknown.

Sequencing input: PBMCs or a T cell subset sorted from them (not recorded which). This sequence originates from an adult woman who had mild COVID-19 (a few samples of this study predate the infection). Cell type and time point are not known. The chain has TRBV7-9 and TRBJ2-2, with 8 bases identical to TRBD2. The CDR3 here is CACRGGLNTGELFF. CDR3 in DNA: TGTGCCTGTCGGGGGGGCCTGAACACCGGGGAGCTGTTTTTT. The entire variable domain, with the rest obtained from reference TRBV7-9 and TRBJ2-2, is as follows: DTGVSQNPRHKITKRGQNVTFRCDPISEHNRLYWYRQTLGQGPEFLTYFQNEAQLEKSRLLSDRFSAERPKGSFSTLEIQRTEQGDSAMYLCACRGGLNTGELFFGEGSRLTVL.